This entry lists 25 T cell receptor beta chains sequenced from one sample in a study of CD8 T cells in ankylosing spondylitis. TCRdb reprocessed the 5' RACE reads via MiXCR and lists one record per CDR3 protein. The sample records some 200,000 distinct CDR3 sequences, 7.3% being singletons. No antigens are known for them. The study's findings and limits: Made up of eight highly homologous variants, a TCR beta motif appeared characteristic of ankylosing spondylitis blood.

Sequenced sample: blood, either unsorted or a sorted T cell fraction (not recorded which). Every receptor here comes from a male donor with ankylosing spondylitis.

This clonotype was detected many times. For the CDR3, the DNA is TGTGCCAGCAGCTTAGAGCGGGACGAGCAGTACTTC. This sequence encodes CASSLERDEQYF. This chain links TRBV13 with TRBJ2-7, with D perhaps TRBD2 (6 bases). The V gene lost 1 base and the J gene lost 5 bases, with 6 bases spanning the gap. Germline loops: CDR1 PRHDT, CDR2 FYEKMQ (reference sequence). This CDR3 comprises 12 residues.

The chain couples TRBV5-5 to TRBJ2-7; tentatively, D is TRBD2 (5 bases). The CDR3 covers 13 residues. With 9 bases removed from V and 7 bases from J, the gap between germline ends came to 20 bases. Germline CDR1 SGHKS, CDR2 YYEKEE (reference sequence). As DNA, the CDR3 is TGTGCCATGAGCACCGGGGTCGCCGGGGAGCAGTACTTC. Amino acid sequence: CAMSTGVAGEQYF. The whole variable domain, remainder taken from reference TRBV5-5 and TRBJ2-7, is DAGVTQSPTHLIKTRGQQVTLRCSPISGHKSVSWYQQVLGQGPQFIFQYYEKEERGRGNFPDRFSARQFPNYSSELNVNALLLGDSALYLCAMSTGVAGEQYFGPGTRLTVT.

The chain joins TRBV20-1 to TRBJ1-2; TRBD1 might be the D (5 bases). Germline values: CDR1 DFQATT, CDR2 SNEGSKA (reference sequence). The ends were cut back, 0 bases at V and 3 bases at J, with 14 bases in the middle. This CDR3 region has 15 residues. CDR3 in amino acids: CSARDPRQGYYGYTF. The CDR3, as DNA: TGCAGTGCTAGAGATCCTCGGCAGGGCTACTATGGCTACACCTTC.

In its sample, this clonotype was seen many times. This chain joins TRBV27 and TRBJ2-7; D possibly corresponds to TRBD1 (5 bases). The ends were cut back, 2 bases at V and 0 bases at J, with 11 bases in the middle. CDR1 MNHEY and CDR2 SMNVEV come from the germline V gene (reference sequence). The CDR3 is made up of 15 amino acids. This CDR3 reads CASSLVPGNSYEQYF. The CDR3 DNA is TGTGCCAGCAGTTTAGTCCCAGGGAACTCCTACGAGCAGTACTTC.

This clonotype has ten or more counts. The DNA for the CDR3 is TGTGCCAGTACGCCACCTCTCCCTGGTCCGAACACCGGGGAGCTGTTTTTT. It encodes CASTPPLPGPNTGELFF. The chain links TRBV7-9 to TRBJ2-2; no clear D gene. The CDR3 runs 17 residues. The germline V and J ends were trimmed by 9 bases and 0 bases, with 20 bases remaining between them. Germline CDR1 is SEHNR and CDR2 is FQNEAQ (reference sequence). The full variable domain, with the rest looked up from reference TRBV7-9 and TRBJ2-2, is DTGVSQNPRHKITKRGQNVTFRCDPISEHNRLYWYRQTLGQGPEFLTYFQNEAQLEKSRLLSDRFSAERPKGSFSTLEIQRTEQGDSAMYLCASTPPLPGPNTGELFFGEGSRLTVL.

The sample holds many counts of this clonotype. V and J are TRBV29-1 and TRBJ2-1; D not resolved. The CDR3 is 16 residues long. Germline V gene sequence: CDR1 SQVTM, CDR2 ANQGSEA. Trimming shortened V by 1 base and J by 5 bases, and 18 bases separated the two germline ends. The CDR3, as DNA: TGCAGCGTTGAAGGGCTAAGTAAGGGTAACAACAATGAGCAGTTCTTC. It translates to CSVEGLSKGNNNEQFF.

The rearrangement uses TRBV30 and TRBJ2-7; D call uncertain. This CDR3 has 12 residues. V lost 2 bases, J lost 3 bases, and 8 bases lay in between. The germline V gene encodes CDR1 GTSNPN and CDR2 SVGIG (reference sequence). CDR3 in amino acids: CAWSRRGYEQYF. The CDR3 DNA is TGTGCCTGGAGTCGACGAGGCTACGAGCAGTACTTC. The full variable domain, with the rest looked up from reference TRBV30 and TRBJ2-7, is SQTIHQWPATLVQPVGSPLSLECTVEGTSNPNLYWYRQAAGRGLQLLFYSVGIGQISSEVPQNLSASRPQDRQFILSSKKLLLSDSGFYLCAWSRRGYEQYFGPGTRLTVT.

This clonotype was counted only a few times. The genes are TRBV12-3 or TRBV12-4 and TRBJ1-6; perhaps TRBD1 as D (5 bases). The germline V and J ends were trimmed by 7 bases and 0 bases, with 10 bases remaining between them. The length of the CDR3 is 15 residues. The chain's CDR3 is CASTLGGSYNSPLHF. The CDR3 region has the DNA TGTGCCAGCACCCTGGGGGGCTCCTATAATTCACCCCTCCACTTT.

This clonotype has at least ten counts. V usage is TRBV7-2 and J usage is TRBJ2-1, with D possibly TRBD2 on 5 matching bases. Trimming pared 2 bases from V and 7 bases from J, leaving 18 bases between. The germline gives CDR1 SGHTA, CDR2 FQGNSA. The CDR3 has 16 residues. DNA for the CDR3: TGTGCCAGCAGCTTAAGGCAGGACTCCTCCTCTAATGAGCAGTTCTTC. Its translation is CASSLRQDSSSNEQFF.

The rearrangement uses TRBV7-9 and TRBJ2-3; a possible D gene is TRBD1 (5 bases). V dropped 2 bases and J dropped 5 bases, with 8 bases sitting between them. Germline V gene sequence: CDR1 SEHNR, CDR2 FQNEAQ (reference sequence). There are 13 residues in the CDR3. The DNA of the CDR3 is TGTGCCAGCAGCTTACCCCAGGGAGATACGCAGTATTTT. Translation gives CASSLPQGDTQYF.

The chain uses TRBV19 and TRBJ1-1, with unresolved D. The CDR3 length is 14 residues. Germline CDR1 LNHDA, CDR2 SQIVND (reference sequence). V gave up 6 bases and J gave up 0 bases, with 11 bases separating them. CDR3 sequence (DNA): TGTGCCAGTAGAGGCTACAGTTTGAACACTGAAGCTTTCTTT. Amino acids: CASRGYSLNTEAFF.

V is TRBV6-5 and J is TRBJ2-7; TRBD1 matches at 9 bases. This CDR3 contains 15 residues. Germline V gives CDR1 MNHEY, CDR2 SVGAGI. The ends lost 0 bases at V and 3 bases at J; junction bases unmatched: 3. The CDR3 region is CASSYSVDRGYEQYF. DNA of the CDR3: TGTGCCAGCAGTTACTCGGTGGACAGGGGCTACGAGCAGTACTTC.

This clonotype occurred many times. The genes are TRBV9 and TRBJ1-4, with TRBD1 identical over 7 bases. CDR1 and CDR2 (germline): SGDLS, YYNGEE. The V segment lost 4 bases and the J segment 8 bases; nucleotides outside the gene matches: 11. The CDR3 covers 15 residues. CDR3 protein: CASSLTTSGGEKLFF. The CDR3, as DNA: TGTGCCAGCAGCCTAACTACCTCAGGGGGGGAAAAACTGTTTTTT.

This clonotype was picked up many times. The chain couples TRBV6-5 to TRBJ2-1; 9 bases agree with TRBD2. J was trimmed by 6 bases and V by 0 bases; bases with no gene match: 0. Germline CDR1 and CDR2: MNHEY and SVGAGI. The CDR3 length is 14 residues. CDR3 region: CASSYSLAGNEQFF. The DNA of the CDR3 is TGTGCCAGCAGTTACTCACTAGCGGGCAATGAGCAGTTCTTC.

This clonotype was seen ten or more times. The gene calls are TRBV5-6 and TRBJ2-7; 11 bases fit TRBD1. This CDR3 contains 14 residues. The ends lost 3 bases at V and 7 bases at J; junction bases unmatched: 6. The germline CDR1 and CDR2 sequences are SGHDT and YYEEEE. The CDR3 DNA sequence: TGTGCCAGCAGCTACGGGACAGGGGGGAAAGAGCAGTACTTC. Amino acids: CASSYGTGGKEQYF.

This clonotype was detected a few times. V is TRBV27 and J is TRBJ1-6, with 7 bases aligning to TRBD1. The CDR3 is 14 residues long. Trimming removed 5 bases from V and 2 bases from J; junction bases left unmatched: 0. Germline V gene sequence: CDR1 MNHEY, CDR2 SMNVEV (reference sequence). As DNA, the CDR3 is TGTGCCAGCAGTACAGGGGCCTATAATTCACCCCTCCACTTT. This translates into CASSTGAYNSPLHF.

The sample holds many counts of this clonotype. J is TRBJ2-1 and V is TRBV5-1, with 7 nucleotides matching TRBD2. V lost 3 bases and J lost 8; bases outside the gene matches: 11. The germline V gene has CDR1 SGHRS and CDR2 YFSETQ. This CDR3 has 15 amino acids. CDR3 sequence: CASSSLSRERDEQFF. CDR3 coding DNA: TGCGCCAGCAGCTCATTATCGCGGGAGCGTGATGAGCAGTTCTTC.

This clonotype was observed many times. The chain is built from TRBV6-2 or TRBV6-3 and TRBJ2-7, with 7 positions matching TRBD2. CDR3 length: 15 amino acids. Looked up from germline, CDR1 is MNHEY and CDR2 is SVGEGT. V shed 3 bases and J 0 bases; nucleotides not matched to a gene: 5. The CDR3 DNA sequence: TGTGCCAGCAGTTATGGGAGCGGGGACTCCTACGAGCAGTACTTC. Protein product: CASSYGSGDSYEQYF.

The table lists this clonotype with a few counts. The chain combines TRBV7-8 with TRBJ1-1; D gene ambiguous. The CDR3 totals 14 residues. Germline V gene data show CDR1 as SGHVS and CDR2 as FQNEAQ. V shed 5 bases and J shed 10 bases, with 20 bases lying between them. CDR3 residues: CASSPQDTTRRAFF. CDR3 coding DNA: TGTGCCAGCAGCCCTCAAGACACCACCAGGCGAGCTTTCTTT.

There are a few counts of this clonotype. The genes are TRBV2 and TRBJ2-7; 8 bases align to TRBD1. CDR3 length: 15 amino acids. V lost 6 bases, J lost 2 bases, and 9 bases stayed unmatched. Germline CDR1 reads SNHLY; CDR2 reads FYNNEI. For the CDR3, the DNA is TGTGCCAGCAGCCTGGAACCGGGACAGGCCTACGAGCAGTACTTC. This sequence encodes CASSLEPGQAYEQYF.

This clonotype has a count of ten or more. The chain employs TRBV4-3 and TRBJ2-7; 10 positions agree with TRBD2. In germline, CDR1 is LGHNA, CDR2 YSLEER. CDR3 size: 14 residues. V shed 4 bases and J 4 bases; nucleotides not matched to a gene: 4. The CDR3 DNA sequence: TGCGCCAGCAGCCCAGCGGGAGGGTTATACGAGCAGTACTTC. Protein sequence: CASSPAGGLYEQYF.

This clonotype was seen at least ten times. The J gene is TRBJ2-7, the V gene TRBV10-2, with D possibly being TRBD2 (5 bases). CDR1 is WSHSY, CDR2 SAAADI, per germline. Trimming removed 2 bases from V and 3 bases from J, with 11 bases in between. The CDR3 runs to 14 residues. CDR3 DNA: TGCGCCAGCAGTGAGCAGCGGACCTACTACGAGCAGTACTTC. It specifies CASSEQRTYYEQYF.

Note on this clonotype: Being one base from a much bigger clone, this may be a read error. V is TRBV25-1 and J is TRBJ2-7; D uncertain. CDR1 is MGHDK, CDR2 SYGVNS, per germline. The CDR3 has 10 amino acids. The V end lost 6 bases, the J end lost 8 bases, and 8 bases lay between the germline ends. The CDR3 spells CASRGNKQYF. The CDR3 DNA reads TGTGCCAGCAGGGGAAACAAGCAGTACTTC.

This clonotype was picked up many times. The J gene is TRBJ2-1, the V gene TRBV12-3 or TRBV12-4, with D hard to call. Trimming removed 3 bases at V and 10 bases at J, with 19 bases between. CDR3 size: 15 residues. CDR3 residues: CASSFRSSRALEQFF. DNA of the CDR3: TGTGCCAGCAGTTTTAGGTCGTCCCGGGCCTTAGAGCAGTTCTTC.

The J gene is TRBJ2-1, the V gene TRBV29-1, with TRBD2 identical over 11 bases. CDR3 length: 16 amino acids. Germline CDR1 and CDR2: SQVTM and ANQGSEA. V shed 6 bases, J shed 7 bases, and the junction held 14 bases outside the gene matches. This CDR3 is CSVATSGRTFGNEQFF. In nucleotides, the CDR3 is TGCAGCGTGGCTACTAGCGGGAGAACCTTCGGGAATGAGCAGTTCTTC.